This T cell receptor beta chain appears in the sequencing data of a study of blood T cell repertoires in COVID-19. On the study more broadly: The samples span acute and convalescent COVID-19 from the United States, Italy and Spain.

The CDR3 is 18 residues long. Trimming left V 6 bases short and J 0 bases short, with 18 bases between. In germline, CDR1 is SGHTA, CDR2 FQGTGA. TCRdb keeps only in-frame clones here, not all; method: immunoSEQ multiplex PCR. Of 100,000 or so clones in the sample, about 86% were seen once. The chain is built from TRBV7-3 and TRBJ2-6; a weak D match, TRBD2 (6 bases). The material sequenced was peripheral blood. This sequence originates from a man aged 60 to 75 with acute or convalescent COVID-19. In DNA, the CDR3 is TGTGCCAGCAGTTGGGTGGGGACTCCGGACTCTGGGGCCAACGTCCTGACTTTC. It is translated as CASSWVGTPDSGANVLTF.